A single sample is the source of the 25 T cell receptor beta chains below, sequenced in a study of cytomegalovirus exposure and HLA in healthy donors. Assay: immunoSEQ multiplex PCR; the TCRdb copy retains only in-frame clones and omits some. Of under 140,000 clones listed, roughly 89% are singletons. The sequenced material came from PBMCs. The receptors stem from a woman aged 18-35 years in good health and CMV-seronegative.

The chain links TRBV15 to TRBJ2-5, with D maybe TRBD2 (6 bases). The CDR3 spans 20 residues. V lost 2 bases, J lost 6 bases, and 31 bases lay in between. Germline V lookup: CDR1 LNHNV, CDR2 YYDKDF (reference sequence). CDR3 sequence (DNA): TGTGCCACCAGCAGACATCCCAATTCGGATAGCGGAGGGGTGAAGAAGACCCAGTACTTC. Translated: CATSRHPNSDSGGVKKTQYF.

This chain uses TRBV7-3 with TRBJ2-7; 9 bases are shared with TRBD1. Trimming took 5 bases from V and 5 from J; bases not matched to a gene: 7. The CDR3 consists of 14 residues. Germline values: CDR1 SGHTA, CDR2 FQGTGA. The CDR3 spells CASSKQGALDEQYF. The CDR3 DNA reads as TGTGCCAGCAGCAAACAGGGGGCGCTGGACGAGCAGTACTTC.

The chain is built from TRBV4-1 and TRBJ2-1; D gene unclear. Trimming stripped 4 bases from V and 3 bases from J, with 10 bases between. The CDR3 is made up of 14 amino acids. The germline gives CDR1 MGHRA, CDR2 YSYEKL. The chain's CDR3 is CASSPLASYNEQFF. CDR3 nucleotides: TGCGCCAGCAGCCCCCTTGCTAGCTACAATGAGCAGTTCTTC.

V and J are TRBV10-3 and TRBJ2-3; D perhaps matches TRBD2 (6 bases). Trimming stripped 3 bases from V and 3 bases from J, with 10 bases between. The germline gives CDR1 ENHRY, CDR2 SYGVKD. CDR3 length: 14 amino acids. The CDR3 nucleotides are TGTGCCATCAGTGACCCGACTAGTACAGATACGCAGTATTTT. Translating gives CAISDPTSTDTQYF.

V gene TRBV27 combines with J gene TRBJ2-7, with D tentatively TRBD2 (7 bases). Deletions cut 2 bases from V and 6 bases from J, with 14 bases between. The CDR3 runs to 14 residues. Germline CDR1 reads MNHEY; CDR2 reads SMNVEV (reference sequence). The CDR3 coding sequence is TGTGCCAGCAGTTTAGGGGGGGCGCTGGGCGAGCAGTACTTC. Translated: CASSLGGALGEQYF.

The V call is TRBV7-2, the J call TRBJ2-7; 9 bases align to TRBD1. The J segment lost 3 bases and the V segment lost 5 bases, leaving 8 bases of the junction unmatched. Per the germline V gene, CDR1 is SGHTA and CDR2 is FQGNSA. The CDR3 contains 15 residues. This CDR3 is CASSASGTGYYEQYF. CDR3 DNA: TGTGCCAGCAGCGCGTCCGGGACAGGGTACTACGAGCAGTACTTC.

This chain joins TRBV7-9 and TRBJ2-2, with D hard to call. Germline loops: CDR1 SEHNR, CDR2 FQNEAQ (reference sequence). The V end was cut by 5 bases, the J end by 2 bases, with 9 bases between. This CDR3 comprises 14 residues. The CDR3 DNA is TGTGCCAGCAGCCAATACAGAAACACCGGGGAGCTGTTTTTT. Its translation: CASSQYRNTGELFF.

The J gene is TRBJ2-3, the V gene TRBV18; 11 positions agree with TRBD2. V shed 3 bases, J shed 3 bases, and the junction held 2 bases outside the gene matches. The CDR3 is made up of 15 amino acids. Per the germline V gene, CDR1 is KGHSH and CDR2 is LQKENI. The CDR3 loop reads CASSPGLAATDTQYF. As DNA, the CDR3 is TGTGCCAGCTCACCGGGACTAGCGGCTACAGATACGCAGTATTTT.

The J gene is TRBJ1-4, the V gene TRBV14, with D possibly TRBD1 on 6 matching bases. This CDR3 comprises 21 residues. V was trimmed by 2 bases and J by 0 bases, leaving 25 bases between them. Per the germline V gene, CDR1 is SGHDN and CDR2 is FVKESK. The CDR3 DNA follows: TGTGCCAGCAGCCAACTCTCCTGGGACACCGGGACATTTGCAACTAATGAAAAACTGTTTTTT. It is translated as CASSQLSWDTGTFATNEKLFF.

This clone has a handful of counts. The J gene is TRBJ1-2, the V gene TRBV2, with D hard to call. CDR3 length: 12 amino acids. Germline V gives CDR1 SNHLY, CDR2 FYNNEI. Trimming removed 6 bases from V and 8 bases from J, with 13 bases in between. The CDR3 region is CASRESGGGYTF. For the CDR3, the DNA is TGTGCCAGCAGGGAATCGGGCGGGGGCTACACCTTC.

The chain links TRBV28 to TRBJ2-3, with D possibly being TRBD1 (5 bases). Deletions cut 5 bases from V and 1 base from J, with 13 bases between. Germline CDR1 and CDR2: MDHEN and SYDVKM. This CDR3 contains 15 residues. For the CDR3, the DNA is TGTGCCAGCAGTCCCATGGACATCGGCACAGATACGCAGTATTTT. It yields the protein CASSPMDIGTDTQYF.

The genes are TRBV7-9 and TRBJ2-4; D might be TRBD1 (6 bases). Between the trimmed V and J ends, which lost 5 bases and 5 bases, there was a span of 7 bases. The germline CDR1 and CDR2 sequences are SEHNR and FQNEAQ (reference sequence). The CDR3 runs to 12 residues. The CDR3 loop reads CASSPGENIQYF. The CDR3, as DNA: TGTGCCAGCAGCCCAGGGGAAAACATTCAGTACTTC.

J is TRBJ1-4 and V is TRBV11-2, with D unclear. V lost 5 bases to trimming and J lost 7 bases, with 8 bases between them. The CDR3 is 12 amino acids. CDR1 and CDR2 (germline): SGHAT, FQNNGV. In DNA, the CDR3 is TGTGCCAGCAGCACGGCGGGTGAAAAACTGTTTTTT. Its translation is CASSTAGEKLFF.

This chain uses TRBV4-1 with TRBJ2-7; tentatively, D is TRBD1 (5 bases). The V end lost 2 bases, the J end lost 2 bases, and 19 bases lay between the germline ends. The CDR3 extends over 17 amino acids. In germline, CDR1 is MGHRA, CDR2 YSYEKL. The CDR3 protein is CASSQTPPRALTYEQYF. The CDR3 nucleotides read TGCGCCAGCAGCCAAACCCCCCCCAGGGCCCTTACCTACGAGCAGTACTTC.

The CDR3 sequence is CASSALGQGTTDTQYF. DNA of the CDR3: TGTGCCAGCAGCGCTTTAGGACAGGGAACGACAGATACGCAGTATTTT. V and J are TRBV5-8 and TRBJ2-3; 8 nucleotides line up with TRBD1. V was clipped by 4 bases and J by 3 bases; unmatched bases: 10. CDR1 and CDR2 from the germline V gene are SGHTS and YDEGEE. There are 16 residues in the CDR3.

The rearrangement joins TRBV7-3 to TRBJ2-5; 10 bases line up with TRBD2. Germline V gene lookup returns CDR1 SGHTA and CDR2 FQGTGA. V was pared by 2 bases and J by 4 bases, with 4 bases of the junction left unmatched. The CDR3 is made up of 15 amino acids. Here the CDR3 DNA reads TGTGCCAGCAGCTTAGCGGGACTAGCGAGAGAGACCCAGTACTTC. This codes for CASSLAGLARETQYF.

CDR3 region: CASSRGTRGYEQYF. Here the CDR3 DNA reads TGCGCCAGCAGCAGAGGGACTAGAGGCTACGAGCAGTACTTC. The chain is built from TRBV5-1 and TRBJ2-7; 8 bases line up with TRBD2. Germline assignment: CDR1 SGHRS and CDR2 YFSETQ. J was trimmed by 3 bases and V by 4 bases; bases with no gene match: 6. The CDR3 spans 14 residues.

This clone was observed a handful of times. The chain recombines TRBV30 with TRBJ1-5, with unresolved D. Germline assignment: CDR1 GTSNPN and CDR2 SVGIG (reference sequence). The length of the CDR3 is 14 residues. Trimming pared 1 base from V and 4 bases from J, leaving 11 bases between. The CDR3: CAWSGGRENQPQHF. The CDR3 DNA is TGTGCCTGGAGTGGCGGACGGGAAAATCAGCCCCAGCATTTT.

The chain couples TRBV29-1 to TRBJ2-7; D is unclear. V gave up 4 bases and J gave up 2 bases, with 18 bases separating them. This CDR3 is built from 15 residues. Germline CDR1 reads SQVTM; CDR2 reads ANQGSEA. The CDR3 is CSVASRAPQTYEQYF. CDR3 coding DNA: TGCAGCGTTGCGTCGCGAGCCCCCCAAACCTACGAGCAGTACTTC.

This clone has only a few counts. The rearrangement links TRBV18 to TRBJ1-2; D ambiguous. The CDR3 runs to 14 residues. Trimming removed 1 base at V and 4 bases at J, with 10 bases between. Germline V gene sequence: CDR1 KGHSH, CDR2 LQKENI. The CDR3 sequence: CASSPRREGYGYTF. DNA for the CDR3: TGTGCCAGCTCACCACGACGGGAAGGCTATGGCTACACCTTC.

This chain uses TRBV5-1 with TRBJ2-1; 8 positions match TRBD2. The length of the CDR3 is 17 residues. Germline V gene sequence: CDR1 SGHRS, CDR2 YFSETQ. Trimming took 0 bases from V and 5 from J; bases not matched to a gene: 10. CDR3 residues: CASSLVFRAGADNEQFF. CDR3 nucleotide sequence: TGCGCCAGCAGCTTGGTATTTCGAGCGGGGGCCGACAATGAGCAGTTCTTC.

This clone was seen only once. The V and J genes are TRBV2 and TRBJ1-1; D is undetermined. The V gene's germline CDR1 is SNHLY and CDR2 FYNNEI. V was shortened by 8 bases and J by 1 base, with 11 bases between the two germline ends. CDR3 length: 13 amino acids. The CDR3 bases are TGTGCCAGCCAGGAGGAATGGAACACTGAAGCTTTCTTT. This gives the protein CASQEEWNTEAFF.

This chain joins TRBV5-4 and TRBJ1-2; 7 positions match TRBD1. From germline, CDR1 is SGHNT and CDR2 YYREEE (reference sequence). This CDR3 has 14 amino acids. Unmatched junction bases numbered 7, after V lost 3 bases and J lost 5 bases. The CDR3, as DNA: TGTGCCAGCAGCTCGGGACAGAGGATTTATGGCTACACCTTC. The encoded protein is CASSSGQRIYGYTF.

This chain joins TRBV6-1 and TRBJ1-1; D might be TRBD1 (5 bases). This CDR3 has 12 amino acids. From germline, CDR1 is MNHNS and CDR2 SASEGT. The V end was cut by 3 bases, the J end by 9 bases, with 11 bases between. The CDR3 DNA follows: TGTGCCAGCAGTGAGCGGCAGGGCAAAGCTTTCTTT. Translation: CASSERQGKAFF.

The gene calls are TRBV5-6 and TRBJ1-2; 9 nucleotides match TRBD1. The CDR3 contains 15 residues. V was clipped by 5 bases and J by 2 bases; unmatched bases: 7. Per the germline V gene, CDR1 is SGHDT and CDR2 is YYEEEE. CDR3 amino acids: CASSSYTGGNYGYTF. CDR3 coding DNA: TGTGCCAGCAGTAGCTATACAGGGGGCAACTATGGCTACACCTTC.